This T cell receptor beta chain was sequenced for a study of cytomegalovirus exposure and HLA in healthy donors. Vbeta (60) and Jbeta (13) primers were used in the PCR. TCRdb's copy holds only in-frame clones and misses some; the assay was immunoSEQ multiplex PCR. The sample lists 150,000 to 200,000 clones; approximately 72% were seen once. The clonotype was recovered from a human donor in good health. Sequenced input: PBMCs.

For the CDR3, the DNA is TGTGCCAGCAGCCCCCCGGGACAGGGGGCTGTAGAGACCCAGTACTTC. Its translation: CASSPPGQGAVETQYF. The V call is TRBV5-4, the J call TRBJ2-5; 12 bases are shared with TRBD1. Germline CDR1 reads SGHNT; CDR2 reads YYREEE (reference sequence). The V gene end was trimmed by 4 bases and the J gene end by 4 bases; junction bases not matched to a gene: 8. This CDR3 is built from 16 residues.